This T cell receptor (beta chain) was found in a study of T cells in Graves' hyperthyroidism and ophthalmopathy. Points from the study as a whole: Most thyroid clonotypes expanded above 0.001 appeared in blood too. Ophthalmopathy was predicted by the model a median of about 6.7 months ahead of onset.

A note on this clonotype: Its antigen is undetermined. With a much larger clone just one base away, this may be a read error.

Germline values: CDR1 SGHDT, CDR2 YYEEEE. The CDR3 is made up of 13 amino acids. The V gene end was trimmed by 2 bases and the J gene end by 10 bases; junction bases not matched to a gene: 7. There were TCR beta CDR3 regions amplified from RNA transcripts. First-round RT-PCR targeting the TCR CDR3 was performed with the HTBI primer set. One entry per CDR3 protein results from TCRdb running MiXCR on the multiplex PCR reads. The sample has roughly 98,000 distinct CDR3 sequences, 40% seen once. Uncontrolled infection, other autoimmune disease, pregnancy or lactation led to exclusion. In making diagnoses, clinical symptoms, serum thyroxine and TRAb, thyroid ultrasound and orbital computed tomography were all used.

Sample: peripheral blood or thyroid tissue (not recorded which). The V and J genes are TRBV5-6 and TRBJ2-3; 7 bases match TRBD2. This receptor was taken from a woman aged 25 to 39 with Graves' hyperthyroidism. DNA of the CDR3: TGTGCCAGCAGCTTAAGCGGGATTGATGCGCAGTATTTT. Translating gives CASSLSGIDAQYF.